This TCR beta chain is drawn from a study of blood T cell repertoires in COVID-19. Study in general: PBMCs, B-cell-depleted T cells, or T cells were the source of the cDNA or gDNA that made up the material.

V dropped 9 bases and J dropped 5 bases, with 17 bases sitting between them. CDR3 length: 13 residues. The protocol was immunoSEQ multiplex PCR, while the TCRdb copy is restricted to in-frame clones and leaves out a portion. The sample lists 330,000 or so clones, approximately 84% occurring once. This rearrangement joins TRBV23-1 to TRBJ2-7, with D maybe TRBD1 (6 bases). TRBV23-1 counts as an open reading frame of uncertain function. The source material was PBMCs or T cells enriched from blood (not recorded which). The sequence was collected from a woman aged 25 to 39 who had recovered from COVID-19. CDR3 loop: CARRTGGDHEQYF. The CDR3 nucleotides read TGCGCCAGACGGACTGGGGGCGACCACGAGCAGTACTTC.